This paragraph covers one TCR beta chain sequence. V was clipped by 7 bases and J by 4 bases, with 19 bases between them. The CDR3 has 15 residues. The germline V gene has CDR1 LGHNA and CDR2 YSLEER. These data originate in a study of cytomegalovirus exposure and HLA in healthy donors. The primer mix had 60 Vbeta and 13 Jbeta primers. Profiled with immunoSEQ multiplex PCR; TCRdb holds only in-frame clones, not every one. The repertoire consists of some 220,000 clones, with about 80% occurring once and the leading ten covering about 0.58%. This chain links TRBV4-3 with TRBJ1-1, with a tentative D call TRBD1 (6 bases). The TCR originated in a woman aged 40-49 years in good health and CMV-seronegative. The sequenced material came from PBMCs. The DNA for the CDR3 is TGCGCCAGCACCCCAAATCTAGGGGGTGGCACTGAAGCTTTCTTT. Encoded protein: CASTPNLGGGTEAFF.